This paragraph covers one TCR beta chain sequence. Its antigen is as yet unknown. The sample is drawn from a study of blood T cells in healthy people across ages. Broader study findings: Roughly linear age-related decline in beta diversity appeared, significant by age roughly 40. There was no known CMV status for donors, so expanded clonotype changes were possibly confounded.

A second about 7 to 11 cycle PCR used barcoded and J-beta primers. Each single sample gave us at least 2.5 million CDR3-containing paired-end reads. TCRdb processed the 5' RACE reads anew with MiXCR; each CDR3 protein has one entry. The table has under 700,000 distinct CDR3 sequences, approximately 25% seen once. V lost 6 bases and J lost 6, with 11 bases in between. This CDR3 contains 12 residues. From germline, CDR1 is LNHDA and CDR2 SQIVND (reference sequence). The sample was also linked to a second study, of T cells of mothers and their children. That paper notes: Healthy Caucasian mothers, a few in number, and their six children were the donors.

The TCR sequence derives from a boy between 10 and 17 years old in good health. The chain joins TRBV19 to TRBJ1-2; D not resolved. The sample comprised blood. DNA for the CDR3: TGTGCCAGTAGCTCGTGGGATAATGGCTACACCTTC. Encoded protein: CASSSWDNGYTF.